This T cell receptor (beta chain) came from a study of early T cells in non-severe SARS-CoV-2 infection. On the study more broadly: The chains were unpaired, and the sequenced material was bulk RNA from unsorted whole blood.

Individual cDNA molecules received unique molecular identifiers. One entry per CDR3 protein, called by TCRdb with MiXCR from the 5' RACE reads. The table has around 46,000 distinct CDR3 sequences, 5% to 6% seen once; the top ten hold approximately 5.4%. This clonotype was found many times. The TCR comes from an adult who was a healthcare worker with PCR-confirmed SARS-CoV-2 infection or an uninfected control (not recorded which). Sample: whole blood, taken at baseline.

In DNA, the CDR3 is TGCAGTGCTCCGCGGACAGGTCCCAATCAGCCCCAGCATTTT. Its translation: CSAPRTGPNQPQHF. The chain has TRBV20-1 and TRBJ1-5; TRBD1 matches at 7 bases. The CDR3 is 14 amino acids. Germline CDR1 and CDR2: DFQATT and SNEGSKA (reference sequence). The V and J ends lost 5 bases and 3 bases, in that order; junction bases with no gene match: 7.